The clone carrying this T cell receptor beta chain was seen many times. Trimming removed 5 bases at V and 7 bases at J, with 12 bases between. The CDR3 covers 13 residues. The V gene's germline CDR1 is SGHTA and CDR2 FQGNSA. These data belong to a study of breast tumors, draining lymph nodes, adjacent tissues. Axillary draining lymph nodes of breast cancer patients supplied the node samples. TCRdb independently ran MiXCR on the multiplex PCR reads; one entry per CDR3 protein. The sample holds about 300,000 distinct CDR3 sequences, around 30% seen once. This TCR was recovered from a female donor with breast cancer. Some clones in this sample may be carry-over from other donors' samples. The rearrangement uses TRBV7-2 and TRBJ1-5; a weak D match, TRBD1 (6 bases). Sequencing was carried out using axillary lymph node tissue. Here the CDR3 reads CASSPWTDQPQHF. CDR3 nucleotides: TGTGCCAGCAGCCCGTGGACAGACCAGCCCCAGCATTTT.